One sample yielded the 19 T cell receptor beta chains listed below, sequenced in a study of T cell responses to AZD1222 COVID-19 vaccine. Assay used: immunoSEQ multiplex PCR; TCRdb lists only in-frame clones, some missing. In the table there are about 170,000 clones, 90% of which are singletons. This sample comprised peripheral blood, obtained on day 0 of AZD1222 vaccination. The receptors originated from an adult in good health.

This clone was recorded a few times. CDR3 sequence: CATSRDGGTSSYNEQFF. CDR3 nucleotides: TGTGCCACCAGCAGAGATGGAGGGACCAGCTCCTACAATGAGCAGTTCTTC. The chain carries TRBV15 and TRBJ2-1, with D tentatively TRBD2 (6 bases). Germline V gene lookup returns CDR1 LNHNV and CDR2 YYDKDF (reference sequence). Trimming stripped 0 bases from V and 0 bases from J, with 12 bases between. The CDR3 length is 17 residues.

The DNA of the CDR3 is TGTGCCAGCAGCCCCTCCAGGGGTTATCATCAGCCCCAGCATTTT. It translates to CASSPSRGYHQPQHF. V is TRBV3-1 (or the pseudogene TRBV3-2) and J is TRBJ1-5; a weak D match, TRBD1 (6 bases). V was cut by 4 bases and J by 5 bases, with 15 bases left in between. Germline V gene sequence: CDR1 LGHDT, CDR2 YNNKEL (reference sequence). The CDR3 extends over 15 amino acids.

This chain uses TRBV2 with TRBJ2-1; D is possibly TRBD1 (5 bases). The CDR3 extends over 13 amino acids. Germline values: CDR1 SNHLY, CDR2 FYNNEI. Trimming took off 8 bases at V and 3 bases at J, with 11 bases between the two ends. CDR3 nucleotides: TGTGCCAGCCTTAGACAGCTCTACAATGAGCAGTTCTTC. Its protein is CASLRQLYNEQFF.

The J gene is TRBJ1-2, the V gene TRBV20-1; D call uncertain. V was cut by 5 bases and J by 4 bases, with 8 bases left in between. CDR3 length equals 11 residues. CDR1 and CDR2 from the germline V gene are DFQATT and SNEGSKA (reference sequence). The CDR3 is CSAQITYGYTF. The CDR3 DNA reads as TGCAGTGCTCAAATCACCTATGGCTACACCTTC.

This chain joins TRBV29-1 and TRBJ2-3; 7 nucleotides line up with TRBD1. From germline, CDR1 is SQVTM and CDR2 ANQGSEA. This CDR3 spans 13 amino acids. Unmatched junction bases numbered 5, after V lost 5 bases and J lost 3 bases. The CDR3 nucleotides are TGCAGCGTTTGGACAGGCTTAACAGATACGCAGTATTTT. Its translation: CSVWTGLTDTQYF.

About this clone: The sample carries other DNA sequences with the same CDR3. The chain carries TRBV28 and TRBJ1-1; 8 positions agree with TRBD1. The CDR3 length is 14 residues. The trim removed 4 bases at V and 10 bases at J, leaving 11 bases unmatched. Looked up from germline, CDR1 is MDHEN and CDR2 is SYDVKM. Here the CDR3 reads CASSSLPGGYGAFF. DNA of the CDR3: TGTGCCAGCAGTTCACTACCAGGGGGCTATGGAGCTTTCTTT.

V and J are TRBV5-1 and TRBJ2-2; D unresolved. Between the trimmed V and J ends, which lost 4 bases and 4 bases, there was a span of 17 bases. This CDR3 comprises 16 residues. Looked up from germline, CDR1 is SGHRS and CDR2 is YFSETQ. The CDR3 bases are TGCGCCAGCAGCATAGGATGGGCTAGTGGCACCGGGGAGCTGTTTTTT. As protein: CASSIGWASGTGELFF.

The chain employs TRBV6-5 and TRBJ1-2; 10 bases map to TRBD1. CDR1 MNHEY and CDR2 SVGAGI come from the germline V gene. Trimming at V came to 6 bases and at J to 6 bases, leaving 7 bases not matched to a gene. The CDR3 totals 14 residues. This CDR3 is CASSGGQGFDGYTF. Written as DNA, the CDR3 is TGTGCCAGCAGCGGGGGACAGGGGTTCGATGGCTACACCTTC.

The CDR3 sequence is CASSLAVGQASGGYTF. For the CDR3, the DNA is TGTGCCAGCAGCTTAGCCGTGGGACAGGCAAGTGGTGGCTACACCTTC. The V call is TRBV7-2, the J call TRBJ1-2, with 8 bases aligning to TRBD1. The V gene's germline CDR1 is SGHTA and CDR2 FQGNSA. CDR3 length: 16 residues. The V gene end was trimmed by 0 bases and the J gene end by 7 bases; junction bases not matched to a gene: 10.

The V and J genes are TRBV15 and TRBJ1-5; D is uncertain. V was trimmed by 0 bases and J by 1 base, leaving 13 bases between them. In germline, CDR1 is LNHNV, CDR2 YYDKDF (reference sequence). This CDR3 is built from 17 residues. The CDR3 nucleotides read TGTGCCACCAGCAGAGACGGCAGTGGGGAAAGCAATCAGCCCCAGCATTTT. It codes for CATSRDGSGESNQPQHF. The full variable domain, with the rest looked up from reference TRBV15 and TRBJ1-5, is DAMVIQNPRYQVTQFGKPVTLSCSQTLNHNVMYWYQQKSSQAPKLLFHYYDKDFNNEADTPDNFQSRRPNTSFCFLDIRSPGLGDTAMYLCATSRDGSGESNQPQHFGDGTRLSIL.

The chain links TRBV19 to TRBJ1-5; D remains ambiguous. The CDR3 is made up of 14 amino acids. V was clipped by 1 base and J by 1 base, with 5 bases between them. CDR1 is LNHDA and CDR2 is SQIVND in the germline V gene (reference sequence). The chain's CDR3 is CASSIAYSNQPQHF. CDR3 in DNA: TGTGCCAGTAGTATAGCGTACAGCAATCAGCCCCAGCATTTT.

This chain uses TRBV4-2 with TRBJ1-4, with D maybe TRBD1 (6 bases). The V gene's germline CDR1 is LGHNA and CDR2 YNFKEQ. This CDR3 is built from 16 residues. V gave up 1 base and J gave up 7 bases, with 16 bases separating them. The CDR3 spells CASSQVGGGVGEKLFF. In DNA form, the CDR3 reads TGTGCCAGCAGCCAAGTTGGGGGCGGTGTAGGTGAAAAACTGTTTTTT.

The V gene is TRBV6-5, the J gene TRBJ1-1; 10 bases match TRBD1. Germline CDR1 and CDR2: MNHEY and SVGAGI. The CDR3 covers 14 residues. V gave up 8 bases and J gave up 5 bases; unmatched junction bases: 8. The DNA of the CDR3 is TGTGCCAGCCCGATGACAGGGGGCCTAACTGAAGCTTTCTTT. Protein: CASPMTGGLTEAFF.

This chain joins TRBV6-5 and TRBJ2-1; D possibly corresponds to TRBD1 (5 bases). CDR3 length: 14 residues. CDR1 is MNHEY, CDR2 SVGAGI, per germline. Trimming stripped 2 bases from V and 8 bases from J, with 13 bases between. The CDR3 loop is CASSYTSKGHEQFF. The DNA for the CDR3 is TGTGCCAGCAGTTACACCTCGAAGGGGCATGAGCAGTTCTTC.

The chain links TRBV5-1 to TRBJ2-1; D gene unclear. This CDR3 region has 14 residues. Germline assignment: CDR1 SGHRS and CDR2 YFSETQ. Trimming stripped 4 bases from V and 2 bases from J, with 10 bases between. CDR3 bases: TGCGCCAGCAGCCTGGGTGAAGCCTACAATGAGCAGTTCTTC. Its protein is CASSLGEAYNEQFF. The variable domain in full, with the rest retrieved from reference TRBV5-1 and TRBJ2-1, is KAGVTQTPRYLIKTRGQQVTLSCSPISGHRSVSWYQQTPGQGLQFLFEYFSETQRNKGNFPGRFSGRQFSNSRSEMNVSTLELGDSALYLCASSLGEAYNEQFFGPGTRLTVL.

The CDR3 here is CASSLARLYGYTF. CDR3 coding DNA: TGTGCCAGCAGCTTAGCGAGGCTCTATGGCTACACCTTC. The J gene is TRBJ1-2, the V gene TRBV7-9; no firm D call. The germline gives CDR1 SEHNR, CDR2 FQNEAQ (reference sequence). V dropped 0 bases and J dropped 4 bases, with 6 bases sitting between them. The CDR3 contains 13 residues. Full variable domain (outside the CDR3, taken from reference TRBV7-9 and TRBJ1-2): DTGVSQNPRHKITKRGQNVTFRCDPISEHNRLYWYRQTLGQGPEFLTYFQNEAQLEKSRLLSDRFSAERPKGSFSTLEIQRTEQGDSAMYLCASSLARLYGYTFGSGTRLTVV.

The chain has TRBV5-8 and TRBJ1-3; 8 nucleotides agree with TRBD1. V shed 2 bases, J shed 2 bases, and the junction held 3 bases outside the gene matches. The CDR3 length is 15 residues. Germline CDR1 is SGHTS and CDR2 is YDEGEE. This CDR3 is CASSLGTGTGNTIYF. CDR3 DNA sequence: TGTGCCAGCAGCTTAGGGACAGGAACTGGAAACACCATATATTTT. The full variable domain, completed using reference TRBV5-8 and TRBJ1-3, is EAGVTQSPTHLIKTRGQQATLRCSPISGHTSVYWYQQALGLGLQFLLWYDEGEERNRGNFPPRFSGRQFPNYSSELNVNALELEDSALYLCASSLGTGTGNTIYFGEGSWLTVV.

The chain employs TRBV6-5 and TRBJ1-2; possibly TRBD1 for D (6 bases). This CDR3 region has 12 residues. With 6 bases removed from V and 7 bases from J, the gap between germline ends came to 12 bases. Germline V gene lookup returns CDR1 MNHEY and CDR2 SVGAGI. The CDR3 sequence: CASRLQGSGYTF. CDR3 in DNA: TGTGCCAGCAGATTACAGGGTTCTGGCTACACCTTC.

The J gene is TRBJ2-7, the V gene TRBV2; 10 bases agree with TRBD1. The ends lost 6 bases at V and 5 bases at J; junction bases unmatched: 7. Germline CDR1 reads SNHLY; CDR2 reads FYNNEI. This CDR3 is 14 amino acids long. CDR3: CASRAGQGGDEQYF. The CDR3 coding sequence is TGTGCCAGCAGGGCTGGACAGGGGGGGGACGAGCAGTACTTC.